The entry below gives a single T cell receptor beta chain sequence along with its context. Trimming took off 6 bases at V and 7 bases at J, with 16 bases between the two ends. The CDR3 contains 15 residues. Germline V lookup: CDR1 MDHEN, CDR2 SYDVKM. Assay: immunoSEQ multiplex PCR; the TCRdb copy retains only in-frame clones and omits some. The table lists under 85,000 clones, 85% of them singletons. This sample was taken from a study of blood T cell repertoires in COVID-19. Background on the study: The cDNA or gDNA used as material had been derived from T cells, B-cell-depleted T cells, or PBMCs.

Sequencing was performed on peripheral blood. The receptor was derived from a man older than 75 with acute or convalescent COVID-19. This rearrangement joins TRBV28 to TRBJ1-6; no definite D call. The CDR3 spells CASRAGEGSNSPLHF. The CDR3 nucleotides are TGTGCCAGCAGAGCCGGGGAGGGATCGAATTCACCCCTCCACTTT.